This T cell receptor beta chain was sequenced in a study of graft-versus-host responses after intestinal transplantation. As for the study in general: Every transplant recipient was induced with anti-thymocyte globulin, then maintained on tacrolimus and steroids for roughly 3 years. Points from the study as a whole: Circulating GvH clone levels at their peak were associated with HvG declines (early post-transplant). Recipient marrow harbored GvH clones, some of which surfaced first in ileum or blood.

On this clone: Its target is not known.

Assay used: immunoSEQ multiplex PCR; TCRdb lists only in-frame clones, some missing. The repertoire holds over 100,000 clones, with 90% to 95% as singletons. This CDR3 region has 18 residues. V was cut by 0 bases and J by 0 bases, with 13 bases left in between. CDR1 and CDR2 (germline): SGHNT, YYREEE (reference sequence). The material was unstimulated CD8+ T cells sorted from spleen or lymph node cells, obtained before intestinal transplant. The sequence was collected from a human donor who received an intestinal transplant. This chain connects TRBV5-4 to TRBJ1-6, with D perhaps TRBD1 (5 bases). The CDR3 DNA reads TGTGCCAGCAGCTTGGGTACAGGTGATAGCTCCTATAATTCACCCCTCCACTTT. Residues: CASSLGTGDSSYNSPLHF.